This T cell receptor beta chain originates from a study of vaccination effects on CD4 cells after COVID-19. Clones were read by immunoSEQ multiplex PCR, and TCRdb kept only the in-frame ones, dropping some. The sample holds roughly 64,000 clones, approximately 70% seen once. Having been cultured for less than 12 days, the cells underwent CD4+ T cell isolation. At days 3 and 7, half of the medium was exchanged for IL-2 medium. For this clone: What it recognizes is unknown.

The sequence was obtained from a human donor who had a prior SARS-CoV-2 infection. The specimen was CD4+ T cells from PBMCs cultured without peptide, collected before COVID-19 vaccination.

DNA for the CDR3: TGTGCCAGCACCTCTACCACTTATGAGCAGTTCTTC. It encodes CASTSTTYEQFF. The chain has TRBV7-6 and TRBJ2-1; D is unclear. Per the germline V gene, CDR1 is SGHVS and CDR2 is FNYEAQ. CDR3 length equals 12 residues. V was trimmed by 7 bases and J by 8 bases, leaving 12 bases between them.